A single sample is the source of the 27 T cell receptor beta chains below, sequenced in a study of control samples from healthy donors and cancer patients. Libraries were prepared by immunoSEQ multiplex PCR; TCRdb keeps only in-frame clonotypes and omits some of them. Counted here are about 150,000 clones, under 95% occurring once; the ten biggest clones make up under 7%. Sequenced input: blood. The receptors derive from a man aged 18 to 29 in good health.

The chain combines TRBV6-5 with TRBJ1-2; TRBD1 matches 7 bases. Germline V gene sequence: CDR1 MNHEY, CDR2 SVGAGI. The V gene end was trimmed by 2 bases and the J gene end by 10 bases; junction bases not matched to a gene: 7. The CDR3 is 13 amino acids. CDR3 DNA sequence: TGTGCCAGCAGTTACCGTTCGGACAGGAACTACACCTTC. Residues: CASSYRSDRNYTF.

This clone was seen once. The chain joins TRBV2 to TRBJ2-5; D is unresolved. The V end lost 4 bases, the J end lost 5 bases, and 5 bases lay between the germline ends. Germline CDR1 reads SNHLY; CDR2 reads FYNNEI. The CDR3 is made up of 11 amino acids. The CDR3 coding sequence is TGTGCCAGCAGTGTATTCGAGACCCAGTACTTC. It is translated as CASSVFETQYF.

The V and J genes are TRBV6-5 and TRBJ1-2; TRBD1 matches at 7 bases. Germline V gene lookup returns CDR1 MNHEY and CDR2 SVGAGI. J gave up 4 bases and V 2 bases, and 7 bases lay outside the gene matches. The CDR3 contains 15 residues. The chain's CDR3 is CASSYEGALGYGYTF. In DNA, the CDR3 is TGTGCCAGCAGTTACGAGGGGGCCTTGGGCTATGGCTACACCTTC.

This clone was seen a few times. This sequence joins TRBV7-9 and TRBJ1-4; D is unresolved. V was clipped by 3 bases and J by 4 bases, with 9 bases between them. Germline V gives CDR1 SEHNR, CDR2 FQNEAQ (reference sequence). The CDR3 runs 14 residues. CDR3 region: CASSLLAGNEKLFF. CDR3 DNA: TGTGCCAGCAGCTTGTTGGCGGGTAATGAAAAACTGTTTTTT.

In this sample, this clone turned up a few times. The chain has TRBV7-6 and TRBJ2-7; 8 bases match TRBD2. The ends lost 2 bases at V and 2 bases at J; junction bases unmatched: 11. From germline, CDR1 is SGHVS and CDR2 FNYEAQ. CDR3 size: 17 residues. The CDR3 nucleotides are TGTGCCAGCAGCTTATCCAGCGGGAGCCCCGAGACCTACGAGCAGTACTTC. Amino acid sequence: CASSLSSGSPETYEQYF. Using reference TRBV7-6 and TRBJ2-7 for the parts outside the CDR3, the full variable domain is GAGVSQSPRYKVTKRGQDVALRCDPISGHVSLYWYRQALGQGPEFLTYFNYEAQQDKSGLPNDRFSAERPEGSISTLTIQRTEQRDSAMYRCASSLSSGSPETYEQYFGPGTRLTVT.

This chain uses TRBV28 with TRBJ2-7; TRBD2 is a possible D gene (6 bases). The CDR3 length is 14 residues. Germline CDR1 MDHEN, CDR2 SYDVKM. Trimming cost V 5 bases and J 6 bases, with 17 bases left between them. Here the CDR3 DNA reads TGTGCCAGCAGTCCCGGGAGAGGAATCAGCGAGCAGTACTTC. This encodes CASSPGRGISEQYF.

The count of this clone is one. V gene TRBV3-1 (or the pseudogene TRBV3-2) combines with J gene TRBJ2-1; TRBD1 matches 8 bases. This CDR3 is 21 amino acids long. From germline, CDR1 is LGHDT and CDR2 YNNKEL (reference sequence). J lost 4 bases, V lost 4 bases, and 24 bases had no gene match. The CDR3 protein is CASSPLPRDPDWTGIYNEQFF. The CDR3 DNA reads TGTGCCAGCAGCCCACTCCCCCGTGACCCTGATTGGACAGGGATTTACAATGAGCAGTTCTTC.

The chain combines TRBV7-9 with TRBJ2-1; D unresolved. This CDR3 is 12 amino acids long. The V gene lost 4 bases and the J gene lost 7 bases, with 8 bases spanning the gap. Germline V lookup: CDR1 SEHNR, CDR2 FQNEAQ (reference sequence). The CDR3 bases are TGTGCCAGCAGCTCCGTCTCAAATGAGCAGTTCTTC. It is translated as CASSSVSNEQFF.

V and J are TRBV6-5 and TRBJ1-1; 11 bases line up with TRBD1. The germline V gene encodes CDR1 MNHEY and CDR2 SVGAGI. J lost 3 bases, V lost 10 bases, and 10 bases had no gene match. The CDR3 is 15 amino acids. The CDR3 region has the DNA TGTGCCATCAACCGGGACAGGGGGTTGGACACTGAAGCTTTCTTT. It is translated as CAINRDRGLDTEAFF.

J is TRBJ2-1 and V is TRBV6-4; 9 bases match TRBD2. Trimming at V came to 5 bases and at J to 6 bases, leaving 14 bases not matched to a gene. CDR1 MRHNA and CDR2 SNTAGT come from the germline V gene. This CDR3 spans 17 amino acids. The CDR3: CASSPQPVAGGGNEQFF. CDR3 coding DNA: TGTGCCAGCAGTCCCCAACCGGTGGCGGGAGGGGGCAATGAGCAGTTCTTC.

The chain combines TRBV4-2 with TRBJ2-2; no reliable D call. Germline V gives CDR1 LGHNA, CDR2 YNFKEQ. There are 14 residues in the CDR3. The V end lost 0 bases, the J end lost 5 bases, and 7 bases lay between the germline ends. The chain's CDR3 is CASSQELRTGELFF. The CDR3, as DNA: TGTGCCAGCAGCCAAGAACTCCGGACCGGGGAGCTGTTTTTT.

This chain links TRBV30 with TRBJ2-7; D is unclear. V shed 3 bases and J shed 2 bases, with 5 bases lying between them. Germline V lookup: CDR1 GTSNPN, CDR2 SVGIG (reference sequence). CDR3 size: 11 residues. As DNA, the CDR3 is TGTGCCTGGAGGGAAACCTACGAGCAGTACTTC. Protein product: CAWRETYEQYF.

This chain's CDR3 is CASSLPIPGQGNQPQHF. In DNA form, the CDR3 reads TGTGCCAGCAGCTTACCAATCCCGGGACAGGGTAATCAGCCCCAGCATTTT. The rearrangement joins TRBV7-8 to TRBJ1-5, with 9 positions matching TRBD1. Germline V CDR1 and CDR2: SGHVS, FQNEAQ. The CDR3 extends over 17 amino acids. V was pared by 2 bases and J by 4 bases, with 9 bases of the junction left unmatched.

This clone was counted a few times. This sequence joins TRBV6-4 and TRBJ1-1; tentative D call: TRBD1 (5 bases). Germline V gives CDR1 MRHNA, CDR2 SNTAGT. This CDR3 contains 13 residues. V lost 4 bases and J 6 bases, leaving 12 bases between the germline ends. DNA for the CDR3: TGTGCCAGCAGTGTCGAAGAAGGGGCTGAAGCTTTCTTT. Its protein product is CASSVEEGAEAFF.

The chain recombines TRBV28 with TRBJ2-7; 9 positions agree with TRBD2. Germline V CDR1 and CDR2: MDHEN, SYDVKM. J gave up 2 bases and V 4 bases, and 12 bases lay outside the gene matches. The CDR3 loop spans 17 amino acids. The chain's CDR3 is CASSSPRLAVYPYEQYF. CDR3 nucleotide sequence: TGTGCCAGCAGTTCACCCCGACTAGCGGTCTATCCCTACGAGCAGTACTTC.

The chain couples TRBV29-1 to TRBJ2-1, with 14 bases lining up with TRBD2. This CDR3 is built from 15 residues. Germline V gene data show CDR1 as SQVTM and CDR2 as ANQGSEA. V shed 5 bases, J shed 9 bases, and the junction held 9 bases outside the gene matches. CDR3 protein: CSVSGTSGSSGEQFF. The CDR3 DNA reads TGCAGCGTTTCCGGGACTAGCGGGAGCTCAGGTGAGCAGTTCTTC.

Only one count was recorded for this clone. This rearrangement joins TRBV27 to TRBJ2-1; weak D call: TRBD1 (7 bases). This CDR3 comprises 14 residues. Germline CDR1 MNHEY, CDR2 SMNVEV (reference sequence). The V end lost 4 bases, the J end lost 5 bases, and 12 bases lay between the germline ends. The CDR3 DNA reads as TGTGCCAGCAGTTGGTCAGGGGGGAACAATGAGCAGTTCTTC. The encoded protein is CASSWSGGNNEQFF.

This chain uses TRBV10-3 with TRBJ2-7; 7 bases map to TRBD2. The CDR3 totals 12 residues. V lost 8 bases to trimming and J lost 2 bases; unmatched junction nucleotides: 3. Germline-derived CDR1 and CDR2 are ENHRY and SYGVKD. The CDR3 here is CAIRSGTYEQYF. The CDR3 region has the DNA TGTGCCATCCGAAGCGGGACCTACGAGCAGTACTTC.

V and J are TRBV29-1 and TRBJ2-7, with D possibly TRBD2 on 5 matching bases. The CDR3 runs 15 residues. In germline, CDR1 is SQVTM, CDR2 ANQGSEA. The V gene lost 3 bases and the J gene lost 3 bases, with 18 bases spanning the gap. Here the CDR3 reads CSVEIPGKVDYEQYF. The CDR3 nucleotides read TGCAGCGTTGAGATTCCGGGAAAGGTCGACTACGAGCAGTACTTC.

V and J are TRBV21-1 and TRBJ1-2. TRBV21-1 is described as a pseudogene. The CDR3 length is 11 residues. The CDR3 loop is CASSPNYGYTF. The CDR3 nucleotides are TGTGCCAGCAGCCCCAACTATGGCTACACCTTC.

This clone was seen only once. V usage is TRBV28 and J usage is TRBJ1-6, with D unclear. This CDR3 comprises 15 residues. Trimming removed 5 bases at V and 11 bases at J, with 19 bases between. Germline V gene sequence: CDR1 MDHEN, CDR2 SYDVKM. The CDR3 nucleotides are TGTGCCAGCAGTCCATCAAACACAATCGGAGCACCCCTCCACTTT. The encoded protein is CASSPSNTIGAPLHF.

The rearrangement links TRBV6-5 to TRBJ2-7; D is undetermined. CDR3 length equals 16 residues. Trimming pared 0 bases from V and 3 bases from J, leaving 15 bases between. Looked up from germline, CDR1 is MNHEY and CDR2 is SVGAGI. The CDR3 protein is CASSYSGSVRSYEQYF. In nucleotides, the CDR3 is TGTGCCAGCAGTTACTCAGGTTCTGTGCGGAGCTACGAGCAGTACTTC.

About this clone: Other DNA sequences of this sample code for an identical CDR3. The CDR3 coding sequence is TGCGCCAGCAGCTTCTCCTACGAGCAGTACTTC. Its protein product is CASSFSYEQYF. The rearrangement links TRBV5-1 to TRBJ2-7, with D unclear. V gave up 2 bases and J gave up 0 bases, with 0 bases separating them. This CDR3 contains 11 residues. Germline CDR1 reads SGHRS; CDR2 reads YFSETQ.

The rearrangement joins TRBV5-4 to TRBJ2-1, with 8 nucleotides matching TRBD1. V was pared by 0 bases and J by 6 bases, with 5 bases of the junction left unmatched. The germline V gene encodes CDR1 SGHNT and CDR2 YYREEE (reference sequence). There are 15 residues in the CDR3. CDR3 bases: TGTGCCAGCAGCTTGGGACAGGGGCCTTTCAATGAGCAGTTCTTC. Translation: CASSLGQGPFNEQFF.

The chain recombines TRBV16 with TRBJ1-6, with D maybe TRBD1 (6 bases). The CDR3 runs to 16 residues. With 1 base removed from V and 10 bases from J, the gap between germline ends came to 17 bases. Per the germline V gene, CDR1 is KGHSY and CDR2 is FQNENV. The CDR3 reads CASSQLRGARESPLHF. The CDR3 nucleotides are TGTGCCAGCAGCCAATTGCGGGGGGCGCGAGAATCACCCCTCCACTTT.

The chain employs TRBV28 and TRBJ1-2, with D possibly TRBD1 on 6 matching bases. CDR1 and CDR2 (germline): MDHEN, SYDVKM. Trimming shortened V by 5 bases and J by 4 bases, and 11 bases separated the two germline ends. This CDR3 contains 13 residues. CDR3 loop: CASSAPGVYGYTF. For the CDR3, the DNA is TGTGCCAGCAGTGCCCCAGGGGTCTATGGCTACACCTTC.

V gene TRBV30 combines with J gene TRBJ2-5, with TRBD2 as a possible D gene (5 bases). The CDR3 runs 14 residues. Per the germline V gene, CDR1 is GTSNPN and CDR2 is SVGIG (reference sequence). Trimming stripped 2 bases from V and 5 bases from J, with 15 bases between. DNA of the CDR3: TGTGCCTGGAGTCCCCTTACTAGAAGGGAGACCCAGTACTTC. Translating gives CAWSPLTRRETQYF.